These T cell receptor beta chains were read from a single sample in a study of T-cell reconstitution after alpha-beta-depleted transplantation in children. TCRdb reanalysed the PCR reads using MiXCR and keeps one entry per CDR3 protein. The sample has 300,000 or so distinct CDR3 sequences, nearly 10% seen once. The sample here was PBMCs from the stem cell graft donor, taken from the stem cell graft. The source of these receptors is a human donor who donated a stem cell graft to a child with SCID. Both conserved end residues are part of each CDR3. D genes are given only for firm matches. Some rows mark clone size as missing; the rest say once, few, many or name a class of expanded clone.

J gene | V gene | D gene | clone size | CDR3 DNA | CDR3 protein
TRBJ2-1 | TRBV6-1 | . | few | TGTGCCAGCCACGACGGGCGCTTCTACAATGAGCAGTTCTTC | CASHDGRFYNEQFF
TRBJ1-2 | TRBV29-1 | TRBD1 | . | TGCAGCGTTGGAAAATTTGGGACAGGGGAGGACTATGGCTACACCTTC | CSVGKFGTGEDYGYTF
TRBJ1-1 | TRBV11-2 | TRBD1 | few | TGTGCCAGCACCTCCGTACAGGGGGCACTGGGCACTGAAGCTTTCTTT | CASTSVQGALGTEAFF
TRBJ1-4 | TRBV5-1 | . | . | TGCGCCAGCAGCTTCACCATCGAAGGAAAACTGTTTTTT | CASSFTIEGKLFF
TRBJ2-7 | TRBV20-1 | . | . | TGCAGTGCAACTAGGAGCTCCTACGAGCAGTACTTC | CSATRSSYEQYF
TRBJ2-5 | TRBV7-9 | . | few | TGTGCCAGCAGCTTAGAGGCGGGGTTGGAGACCCAGTACTTC | CASSLEAGLETQYF
TRBJ2-3 | TRBV3-1 | . | few | TGTGCCAGCAGCTGGCTAGCTGCAGATACGCAGTATTTT | CASSWLAADTQYF
TRBJ2-1 | TRBV20-1 | TRBD2 | . | TGCAGTGCTAGAAGGCGGGGGGCCGACAATGAGCAGTTCTTC | CSARRRGADNEQFF
TRBJ2-4 | TRBV12-3/TRBV12-4 | TRBD1 | few | TGTGCCAGCAGCGGAAGGGACAGGGGGAAAAACATTCAGTACTTC | CASSGRDRGKNIQYF
TRBJ1-1 | TRBV20-1 | . | few | TGCAGTGCTGTGGGAGACTTGAACACTGAAGCTTTCTTT | CSAVGDLNTEAFF
TRBJ2-7 | TRBV27 | TRBD2 | . | TGTGCCAGCAGTTTAGCGGGGGGTCTGTACGAGCAGTACTTC | CASSLAGGLYEQYF
TRBJ2-7 | TRBV27 | . | many | TGTGCCAGCAGGGGGCTTTCCTACGAGCAGTACTTC | CASRGLSYEQYF
TRBJ2-7 | TRBV7-9 | . | many | TGCGCCAGCAGCCTACCGGGGGCCTACGAGCAGTACTTC | CASSLPGAYEQYF
TRBJ2-3 | TRBV7-9 | . | few | TGTGCCAGCAGCCTTGAATCAAGCACAGATACGCAGTATTTT | CASSLESSTDTQYF
TRBJ2-7 | TRBV12-3/TRBV12-4 | . | . | TGTGCCAGCAGTCCCTACAATTCCTACGAGCAGTACTTC | CASSPYNSYEQYF
TRBJ1-1 | TRBV12-3/TRBV12-4 | . | many | TGTGCCAGCAGTTTGAGGGGAGGCGCTTTCTTT | CASSLRGGAFF
TRBJ2-1 | TRBV20-1 | . | . | TGCAGTGCTGCCCCCCGTGGCCGGACCTACAATGAGCAGTTCTTC | CSAAPRGRTYNEQFF
TRBJ2-5 | TRBV5-1 | . | many | TGCGCCAGCAGCTTGGAGCCGAACCAAGAGACCCAGTACTTC | CASSLEPNQETQYF
TRBJ1-4 | TRBV5-1 | . | . | TGCGCCAGCAGCTTTGGACAGTCTAATGAAAAACTGTTTTTT | CASSFGQSNEKLFF
TRBJ1-1 | TRBV12-3/TRBV12-4 | . | many | TGTGCCAGCAGTTTCCTCACTGAAGCTTTCTTT | CASSFLTEAFF
TRBJ2-7 | TRBV4-1 | . | few | TGCGCCAGCAGCCAGACCGGGACGAACGAGCAGTACTTC | CASSQTGTNEQYF
TRBJ2-7 | TRBV5-1 | . | . | TGCGCCAGCAGCTTGGCTGGGACAACCTTCGTCGAGCAGTACTTC | CASSLAGTTFVEQYF
TRBJ2-1 | TRBV18 | . | . | TGTGCCAGCTCACCCCAGGAGGCGGGGATCGATGAGCAGTTCTTC | CASSPQEAGIDEQFF
TRBJ2-7 | TRBV11-1 | . | . | TGTGCCAGCGGCGGACGGGACTCCTACGAGCAGTACTTC | CASGGRDSYEQYF
TRBJ2-7 | TRBV5-1 | . | . | TGCGCCAGCAGCTTGGCCCCTGCACCCTACGAGCAGTACTTC | CASSLAPAPYEQYF
TRBJ2-5 | TRBV3-1 | . | . | TGTGCCAGCAGCCAAGATCTAGCGCTACCCCAAGAGACCCAGTACTTC | CASSQDLALPQETQYF
TRBJ1-1 | TRBV4-1 | . | . | TGCGCCAGCAGCCAAGATCTCCGGCAGGGCGCTGAAGCTTTCTTT | CASSQDLRQGAEAFF
TRBJ2-2 | TRBV4-1 | . | . | TGCGCCAGCAGCCAATACGAGAACACCGGGGAGCTGTTTTTT | CASSQYENTGELFF
TRBJ2-3 | TRBV5-1 | TRBD1 | . | TGCGCCAGCAGCCCCTTTTCCGGGACAGGGGTATCAGATACGCAGTATTTT | CASSPFSGTGVSDTQYF
TRBJ1-2 | TRBV6-5 | TRBD1 | many | TGTGCCAGCACTCGGACAGGTTCCTATGGCTACACCTTC | CASTRTGSYGYTF
TRBJ2-2 | TRBV11-1 | . | . | TGTGCCAGCAGCTTAGGGCTATTCGGGGAGCTGTTTTTT | CASSLGLFGELFF
TRBJ2-5 | TRBV5-1 | . | few | TGCGCCAGCAGCTTCCTCGACCCTGCGGAGACCCAGTACTTC | CASSFLDPAETQYF
TRBJ2-3 | TRBV5-1 | TRBD1 | . | TGCGCCAGCAGCCCTGGGACAGCGATTCTTCCTTCAGATACGCAGTATTTT | CASSPGTAILPSDTQYF
TRBJ2-7 | TRBV4-2 | . | once | TGTGCCAGCAGCTCAGGACCGACGGACGCAAACGAGCAGTACTTC | CASSSGPTDANEQYF
TRBJ1-1 | TRBV3-1 | TRBD1 | many | TGTGCCAGCAGCCATACTGACAGGGGAGCTTTCTTT | CASSHTDRGAFF
TRBJ1-2 | TRBV12-3/TRBV12-4 | . | many | TGTGCCAGCAGCGGAGAATTAACCTATGGCTACACCTTC | CASSGELTYGYTF
TRBJ2-2 | TRBV5-4 | TRBD1 | few | TGTGCCAGCGGGACAGGGGAGAACACCGGGGAGCTGTTTTTT | CASGTGENTGELFF
TRBJ1-3 | TRBV9 | . | few | TGTGCCAGCAGCGGTTACGGACAGTCTGGAAACACCATATATTTT | CASSGYGQSGNTIYF
TRBJ2-1 | TRBV21-1 | . | many | TGTGCCAGCAGGGGACTAGCTGCCCAGTTCTTC | CASRGLAAQFF
TRBJ2-1 | TRBV12-3/TRBV12-4 | . | many | TGTGCCAGCAGTTTGTCAGGGCCCTACCGTGATGAGCAGTTCTTC | CASSLSGPYRDEQFF
TRBJ2-1 | TRBV20-1 | TRBD1 | few | TGCAGTGCTTCTACCGGGACAGCCTACAATGAGCAGTTCTTC | CSASTGTAYNEQFF
TRBJ2-3 | TRBV20-1 | . | . | TGCAGTGCTAGAGATCTCGGACAGAGCACAGATACGCAGTATTTT | CSARDLGQSTDTQYF
TRBJ2-3 | TRBV3-1 | TRBD2 | few | TGTGCCAGCAGCACCTCCCACGGGGGGACCACAGATACGCAGTATTTT | CASSTSHGGTTDTQYF
TRBJ2-3 | TRBV28 | . | few | TGTGCCAGCAGACCTGGGGGGCCAGATACGCAGTATTTT | CASRPGGPDTQYF
TRBJ2-7 | TRBV5-6 | . | . | TGTGCCAGCAGCTTGATGGGGGGCGCTTACTACGAGCAGTACTTC | CASSLMGGAYYEQYF
TRBJ2-6 | TRBV2 | . | . | TGTGCCAGCACCGTGGGGTCTGGGGCCAACGTCCTGACTTTC | CASTVGSGANVLTF
TRBJ2-7 | TRBV10-3 | TRBD2 | few | TGTGCCTCCAGTGGGGTAGCGGGGGCCCCTTACGAGCAGTACTTC | CASSGVAGAPYEQYF
TRBJ2-1 | TRBV9 | . | few | TGTGCCAGCAGCGCTGGGACCTTGGGAGACAATGAGCAGTTCTTC | CASSAGTLGDNEQFF